What follows are 5 T cell receptor beta chains derived from one specimen sequenced in a study of blood T cell repertoires in COVID-19. Assay: immunoSEQ multiplex PCR; the TCRdb copy retains only in-frame clones and omits some. The sample consists of about 190,000 clones, around nine tenths of them appearing once. The sample comprised peripheral blood. These receptors were taken from a man in his forties or fifties with acute or convalescent COVID-19.

This chain joins TRBV19 and TRBJ2-3; no firm D call. This CDR3 contains 15 residues. Germline V gives CDR1 LNHDA, CDR2 SQIVND (reference sequence). Trimming removed 4 bases from V and 0 bases from J, with 11 bases in between. DNA for the CDR3: TGTGCCAGTAGTACCTCCATCCTAAGCACAGATACGCAGTATTTT. Its translation: CASSTSILSTDTQYF.

V usage is TRBV15 and J usage is TRBJ1-1; unclear D gene. V was trimmed by 0 bases and J by 1 base, leaving 6 bases between them. The CDR3 has 14 residues. From germline, CDR1 is LNHNV and CDR2 YYDKDF (reference sequence). In DNA, the CDR3 is TGTGCCACCAGCAGAGATTTCGGGAACACTGAAGCTTTCTTT. It is translated as CATSRDFGNTEAFF.

The rearrangement uses TRBV6-2 or TRBV6-3 and TRBJ2-2; maybe TRBD2 (6 bases). V gave up 6 bases and J gave up 1 base, with 18 bases separating them. The germline V gene encodes CDR1 MNHEY and CDR2 SVGEGT. This CDR3 is built from 17 residues. The CDR3: CASSPTPRGGNTGELFF. CDR3 nucleotide sequence: TGTGCCAGCAGCCCTACCCCTAGGGGAGGGAACACCGGGGAGCTGTTTTTT.

The chain combines TRBV19 with TRBJ2-3; TRBD2 might be the D (6 bases). Germline V gives CDR1 LNHDA, CDR2 SQIVND (reference sequence). V lost 7 bases to trimming and J lost 4 bases, with 15 bases between them. The CDR3 consists of 14 residues. The CDR3 nucleotides read TGTGCCAGTACCATCGGGGGTGTGGCAGATACGCAGTATTTT. Its translation: CASTIGGVADTQYF.

This chain connects TRBV2 to TRBJ2-7; 9 positions match TRBD2. The CDR3 is made up of 14 amino acids. J gave up 4 bases and V 5 bases, and 6 bases lay outside the gene matches. Germline values: CDR1 SNHLY, CDR2 FYNNEI. The CDR3 reads CASSRSGSGYEQYF. The CDR3 bases are TGTGCCAGCAGTCGTAGCGGGAGCGGGTACGAGCAGTACTTC. The full variable domain, in which reference TRBV2 and TRBJ2-7 provide the parts outside the CDR3, is EPEVTQTPSHQVTQMGQEVILRCVPISNHLYFYWYRQILGQKVEFLVSFYNNEISEKSEIFDDQFSVERPDGSNFTLKIRSTKLEDSAMYFCASSRSGSGYEQYFGPGTRLTVT.